This T cell receptor (beta chain) is from a study of T cell repertoires in cytomegalovirus infection. Study information: Public TCR beta signature analysis indicated the presence of both CMV infection and matching HLA type. Study results and limitations: Dominant in the ex vivo response were TCR beta clonotypes restricted by HLA-C and specific for CMV.

Comments on this clonotype: Its target is not known.

The V and J ends lost 2 bases and 0 bases respectively, with 20 bases between them. This CDR3 is built from 20 residues. Per the germline V gene, CDR1 is SGHVT and CDR2 is SQSDAQ. TCRdb called the reads again in MiXCR, with one record for every CDR3 protein. This sample has about 570,000 distinct CDR3 sequences, with over 35% found just once. This specimen consisted of cultured PBMCs, obtained from culture after CMV antigen stimulation. The chain has TRBV7-4 and TRBJ2-6; the D call may be TRBD1 or TRBD2 (5 bases each). The source is a human donor in good health (CMV status not recorded). Some clones in this sample may be carry-over from other donors' samples. CDR3 protein: CASSLLSGRGGSSGANVLTF. The CDR3 DNA is TGTGCCAGCAGCTTATTAAGTGGCCGGGGCGGCAGCTCTGGGGCCAACGTCCTGACTTTC.